This T cell receptor (beta chain) comes out of a study of OX40 agonist ivuxolimab in advanced cancers. As for the study more broadly: Ivuxolimab was an agonistic, fully human IgG2 monoclonal antibody directed against OX40 (CD134), a costimulatory receptor. Intravenous ivuxolimab was administered to patients every 2 weeks at six dose levels: 0.01, 0.1, 0.3, 1.5, 3 and 10 mg/kg. Among the approximately 50 dose-escalation patients, 19 had hepatocellular carcinoma, 15 or so melanoma, 9 renal cell carcinoma and 9 head and neck cancer. The dose-escalation cohort was around 84% male with a mean age of about 54 years, ranging from 23 to 79. Patients were allowed to have had prior anti-PD-1, anti-PD-L1 or anti-CTLA-4 therapy, and 30% to 40% of the dose-escalation patients had been treated with checkpoint inhibitors. Partial responses occurred in three dose-escalation patients: two with cutaneous melanoma and one with hepatocellular carcinoma. Peripheral TCRbeta sequencing aimed to test whether ivuxolimab altered TCR sequence diversity and caused clonal T-cell expansion. The paper describes the monotherapy dose-escalation part (N ≈ 52 patients) of the phase I trial of ivuxolimab.

Patients with a history of autoimmune disease or receiving systemic immunosuppression were excluded from the trial. Peripheral blood for TCR sequencing was drawn from every dose cohort at baseline, at cycle 4 day 1 and at cycle 7 day 1. The samples were taken from a phase I, first-in-human, multicenter, open-label dose-escalation trial of ivuxolimab. Adults with locally advanced or metastatic head and neck squamous cell, hepatocellular, melanoma or renal cell carcinoma were enrolled in the trial. CD4+ and CD8+ T cells were sorted separately from peripheral blood before TCR sequencing. For sequencing of the TCRbeta CDR3 region, genomic DNA was extracted from the sorted cells. TCRbeta CDR3 regions were sequenced using the immunoSEQ Assay. TCRdb carries this immuneACCESS record with in-frame sequences only. Its versions omit some clonotypes, under half of them owing to an unresolved V gene in the studies checked, with the rest unexplained. The sample table records tens of thousands of clones; about nine tenths of these occur just once. The ten largest make up about 33% of the sample.

Concerning this clone itself: What antigen it recognizes has not been identified. Base-call qualities are not available, and no considerably larger clone is one nucleotide away.

Beyond this particular receptor, the publication reports: At doses of 0.1 to 3.0 mg/kg, clonal expansion of both CD4+ and CD8+ blood T cells was observed from baseline to week 6. Low levels of normalized T-cell clonal expansion were also seen in some patients who did not respond. Antigen specificity was not determined for the clonally expanded peripheral T cells. Partial responders in the 0.1-3.0 mg/kg groups had among the lowest normalized peripheral clonal expansion, especially among CD8+ T cells. After ivuxolimab, more expanded clones were found on average in CD8+ T cells than in CD4+ T cells.

After removal of 5 bases from V and 2 bases from J, the junction retains 14 bases not matched to a gene. Via the germline V gene (reference sequence), CDR1 is SEHNR and CDR2 FQNEAQ. The CDR3 sequence holds 17 residues, the cysteine and phenylalanine included. Kept here is only the CDR3 DNA, which spans 51 bases and is read in frame from base 1. The sample consisted of CD4+ or CD8+ T cells sorted from blood, taken in a trial of the OX40 agonist ivuxolimab. The rearrangement combines TRBV7-9 with TRBJ2-7, and TRBD2 aligns with 8 junction nucleotides. This sequence was found in an adult with an advanced solid tumor such as melanoma, head and neck, liver or kidney cancer. The CDR3 loop reads CASSQLLTSERTYEQYF. The nucleotides read TGTGCCAGCAGCCAACTCTTGACTAGCGAAAGAACCTACGAGCAGTACTTC.